The following is a T cell receptor beta chain sequence with its context. In unsorted samples, genomic DNA was obtained using roughly 90 million PBMCs. This was a deep-level run. The material for each subset, its genomic DNA, was split evenly across several immunoSEQ plates. In the original workflow: ImmunoSEQ junction-only sequences lacked quality scores, so their filtering differed. Here immunoSEQ multiplex PCR was the method, and the copy in TCRdb shows in-frame clones only, minus some. The V and J calls and clone size were taken over from that table, and D and trimming were inferred from the DNA. The profile covers roughly 490,000 clones, with 75% to 85% appearing a single time and approximately 13% taken by the ten largest. The record originates from a study of shared clonotypes between healthy human individuals. Germline V gives CDR1 LGHNA, CDR2 YNFKEQ. The CDR3 consists of 16 residues. Trimming took off 1 base at V and 0 bases at J, with 10 bases between the two ends.

The sample comprised PBMCs. V is TRBV4-2 and J is TRBJ1-5, with D possibly matching TRBD1 (5 bases). The source is a woman in her thirties or forties in good health. Some clones in this sample may be carry-over from other donors' samples. CDR3 residues: CASSQVSGGSNQPQHF. The CDR3 region has the DNA TGTGCCAGCAGCCAAGTCTCGGGGGGTAGCAATCAGCCCCAGCATTTT.